The T cell receptor (beta chain) described here comes from a study of STAT5B mutations in CD4+ large granular lymphocyte leukemia. Looking at the study overall: Healthy donors showed HLA-associated enrichment of the CDR3 'QG' motif. General observations from the study: Top patient clones used TRBV06 genes more often: 8/27 versus 2/35 in controls.

In the study's own analysis: The detection floor for productive clonotype frequency was 2.59 x 10-5. Sequencing was performed with immunoSEQ multiplex PCR; in TCRdb, only in-frame clones are kept and a portion is missing. V and J calls and clone size come straight from that table; D and trimming were deduced from the DNA. The table has roughly 35,000 clones, 68% seen once; the top ten hold 1.5% to 2%. Of note for this clone: Its antigen is not identified.

Trimming left V 5 bases short and J 0 bases short, with 8 bases between. CDR3 length equals 14 residues. Per germline, CDR1 WNHNN and CDR2 SYGVQD (reference sequence). Sequenced input: CD4+ T cells from blood buffy coats. This receptor was obtained from a human donor in good health. V usage is TRBV10-1 and J usage is TRBJ1-3; D perhaps matches TRBD1 (5 bases). CDR3 DNA sequence: TGCGCCAGCAGTCCCGGGACCTCTGGAAACACCATATATTTT. Translation: CASSPGTSGNTIYF.